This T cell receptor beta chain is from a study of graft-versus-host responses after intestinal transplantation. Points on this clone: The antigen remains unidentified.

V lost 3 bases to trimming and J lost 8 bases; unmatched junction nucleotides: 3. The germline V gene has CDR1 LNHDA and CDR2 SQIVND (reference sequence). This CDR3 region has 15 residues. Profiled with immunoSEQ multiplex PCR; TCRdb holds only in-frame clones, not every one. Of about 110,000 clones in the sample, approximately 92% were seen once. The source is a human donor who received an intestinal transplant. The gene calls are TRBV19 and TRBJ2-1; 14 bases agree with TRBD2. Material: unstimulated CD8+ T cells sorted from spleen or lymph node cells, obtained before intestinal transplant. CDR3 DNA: TGTGCCAGTAGTATCCCGGGACTAGCGGGAGATGAGCAGTTCTTC. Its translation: CASSIPGLAGDEQFF.